The source of this T cell receptor beta chain is a study of CD8+ T cells in alopecia areata. For this clone: Its target is not known.

The CDR3 runs to 13 residues. With 7 bases removed from V and 4 bases from J, the gap between germline ends came to 12 bases. Germline V lookup: CDR1 SGHTA, CDR2 FQGNSA. The sequencing template was cDNA reverse transcribed from extracted RNA. Produced via immunoSEQ multiplex PCR; TCRdb's table is partial and in-frame only. The repertoire holds under 200,000 clones, with about 60% as singletons. The treatment was: oral pan-JAK inhibitor, 5-10 mg twice daily. T lymphocytes (CD4+ and CD8+) were sorted from PBMCs. Study-wide findings and caveats: Among the top 100, expanded CD8+ clones were significantly decreased by tofacitinib, as was scalp clonality. Normal scalp had lower clonality than lesional scalp, with alopecia totalis/universalis lesions showing this most strongly.

The origin of this receptor is a human donor with alopecia areata. Sequencing used CD4+ T cells sorted from blood, obtained at week 24, from a patient treated with tofacitinib. The gene calls are TRBV7-2 and TRBJ2-3; no firm D call. The CDR3 bases are TGTGCCAGCACCTCGGATTTTTCAGATACGCAGTATTTT. Amino acids: CASTSDFSDTQYF.